This T cell receptor beta chain was sequenced for a study of T cells in Graves' hyperthyroidism and ophthalmopathy. Study-level background: Peripheral blood draws took place at initial diagnosis, ahead of any treatment.

Study results and caveats: The majority of expanded thyroid clonotypes above 0.001 also appeared in blood.

Regions amplified from RNA transcripts were the TCR beta CDR3 regions. The study used the HTBI primer set for a first-round RT-PCR of the TCR CDR3. TCRdb reanalysed the multiplex PCR reads using MiXCR and keeps one entry per CDR3 protein. The data contain 400,000 to 450,000 distinct CDR3 sequences, roughly 14% of them seen just once; the ten biggest clones take up less than 15%. The CDR3 consists of 14 residues. Germline V gene lookup returns CDR1 GTSNPN and CDR2 SVGIG (reference sequence). Trimming stripped 2 bases from V and 4 bases from J, with 14 bases between. Comment on this clonotype: What it binds is not known.

The receptor was derived from a man between 18 and 35 years old with Graves' ophthalmopathy. The rearrangement links TRBV30 to TRBJ1-1, with D tentatively TRBD1 (5 bases). Sequencing was performed on blood. CDR3 DNA: TGTGCCTGGAGTCTGGGGGGAGGACGCACTGAAGCTTTCTTT. Protein: CAWSLGGGRTEAFF.